The next 21 T cell receptor beta chains were all read from a single sample in a study of T cell repertoires in cytomegalovirus infection. One entry per CDR3 protein, called by TCRdb with MiXCR from the reads. Among tens of thousands of distinct CDR3 sequences listed, over 3.5% were seen once. Sequencing input: PBMCs. The source of these receptors is a human donor in good health (CMV status not recorded). Some clones in this sample may be carry-over from other donors' samples.

Details on this clonotype: Given a much more abundant clone one base away, this may be a read error. The V gene is TRBV7-2, the J gene TRBJ2-5; 8 nucleotides agree with TRBD2. This CDR3 is 19 amino acids long. Germline CDR1 reads SGHTA; CDR2 reads FQGNSA. The junction had 22 bases not matched to a gene; V was cut back by 5 bases and J by 5 bases. As DNA, the CDR3 is TGTGCCAGCAGCCCCATTGGGTCCATTAGCGGGATGACCTGGGAGACCCAGTACTTC. It translates to CASSPIGSISGMTWETQYF.

At least ten counts were recorded for this clonotype. The J gene is TRBJ2-5, the V gene TRBV20-1; D may be TRBD1 (6 bases). Germline V CDR1 and CDR2: DFQATT, SNEGSKA (reference sequence). The germline V and J ends were trimmed by 0 bases and 5 bases, with 7 bases remaining between them. The CDR3 is made up of 12 amino acids. CDR3 loop: CSARDQGETQYF. Written as DNA, the CDR3 is TGCAGTGCTAGAGATCAGGGGGAGACCCAGTACTTC.

The chain recombines TRBV7-2 with TRBJ2-5, with D perhaps assigned TRBD1 or TRBD2 (5 bases each). Trimming removed 5 bases at V and 5 bases at J, with 12 bases between. Germline values: CDR1 SGHTA, CDR2 FQGNSA. There are 13 residues in the CDR3. This CDR3 reads CASSRDLEETQYF. CDR3 DNA sequence: TGTGCCAGCAGCCGGGACCTGGAGGAGACCCAGTACTTC.

This clonotype showed up many times. This rearrangement joins TRBV7-2 to TRBJ1-5; no reliable D call. CDR1 and CDR2 (germline): SGHTA, FQGNSA. With 5 bases removed from V and 5 bases from J, the gap between germline ends came to 13 bases. The CDR3 runs 14 residues. The CDR3 reads CASSPRAVHQPQHF. As DNA, the CDR3 is TGTGCCAGCAGCCCCCGGGCAGTCCATCAGCCCCAGCATTTT. Variable domain in full (rest from reference TRBV7-2 and TRBJ1-5): GAGVSQSPSNKVTEKGKDVELRCDPISGHTALYWYRQSLGQGLEFLIYFQGNSAPDKSGLPSDRFSAERTGGSVSTLTIQRTQQEDSAVYLCASSPRAVHQPQHFGDGTRLSIL.

This clonotype occurred many times. The chain employs TRBV7-2 and TRBJ1-2; possible D gene TRBD1, 6 bases. Germline values: CDR1 SGHTA, CDR2 FQGNSA. The CDR3 covers 16 residues. The V gene lost 1 base and the J gene lost 5 bases, with 17 bases spanning the gap. In DNA form, the CDR3 reads TGTGCCAGCAGCTTAGTAGACAGGACGTGGGCGTATGGCTACACCTTC. Protein product: CASSLVDRTWAYGYTF.

At least ten counts were recorded for this clonotype. The V and J genes are TRBV7-8 and TRBJ2-7, with 7 bases lining up with TRBD1. Germline loops: CDR1 SGHVS, CDR2 FQNEAQ. The CDR3 is made up of 16 amino acids. J was trimmed by 4 bases and V by 5 bases; bases with no gene match: 14. CDR3 nucleotide sequence: TGTGCCAGCAGCCCAGAACCGGGACAGAGACAATACGAGCAGTACTTC. Protein sequence: CASSPEPGQRQYEQYF.

This clonotype came up many times. This rearrangement joins TRBV7-2 to TRBJ1-5, with TRBD1 matching 10 bases. V shed 2 bases, J shed 5 bases, and the junction held 3 bases outside the gene matches. Germline V CDR1 and CDR2: SGHTA, FQGNSA. The CDR3 is 15 amino acids. CDR3 nucleotides: TGTGCCAGCAGCTTAAAGACAGGGGGCCATCAGCCCCAGCATTTT. Encoded protein: CASSLKTGGHQPQHF.

The table lists this clonotype with many counts. The chain carries TRBV12-5 and TRBJ2-3; 8 bases map to TRBD1. The germline V gene encodes CDR1 LGHNT and CDR2 FRNRAP. This CDR3 comprises 16 residues. Trimming at V came to 4 bases and at J to 4 bases, leaving 10 bases not matched to a gene. CDR3 bases: TGTGCTAGTGGTTCGCCCCCGGGACAGGCACCAGATACGCAGTATTTT. It specifies CASGSPPGQAPDTQYF.

V and J are TRBV12-5 and TRBJ1-1, with D perhaps TRBD1 (5 bases). CDR3 size: 14 residues. Germline assignment: CDR1 LGHNT and CDR2 FRNRAP. V was shortened by 5 bases and J by 3 bases, with 13 bases between the two germline ends. CDR3 sequence reads: CASGPRGPYTEAFF. The DNA of the CDR3 is TGTGCTAGTGGTCCCCGGGGCCCGTACACTGAAGCTTTCTTT.

This clonotype was detected many times. The V and J genes are TRBV12-3 or TRBV12-4 and TRBJ1-5, with D possibly matching TRBD1 (5 bases). The CDR3 sequence is 14 residues long. V was trimmed by 5 bases and J by 5 bases, leaving 13 bases between them. Written as DNA, the CDR3 is TGTGCCAGCAGTATGGGGCGAGGAGATCAGCCCCAGCATTTT. This sequence encodes CASSMGRGDQPQHF.

This clonotype showed up many times. This chain connects TRBV7-9 to TRBJ1-4; the D is unclear. V gave up 5 bases and J gave up 8 bases, with 18 bases separating them. CDR3 size: 15 residues. Germline CDR1 reads SEHNR; CDR2 reads FQNEAQ (reference sequence). CDR3 region: CASSKILGEGEKLFF. As DNA, the CDR3 is TGTGCCAGCAGCAAAATCCTGGGCGAAGGAGAAAAACTGTTTTTT.

This clonotype was observed a handful of times. The V gene is TRBV5-6, the J gene TRBJ2-4, with D hard to call. Trimming cost V 4 bases and J 2 bases, with 10 bases left between them. Germline-derived CDR1 and CDR2 are SGHDT and YYEEEE. The length of the CDR3 is 14 residues. DNA of the CDR3: TGTGCCAGCAGCAAAGAGGACCCCAAAAACATTCAGTACTTC. Protein: CASSKEDPKNIQYF.

This clonotype was detected many times. The genes are TRBV4-2 and TRBJ2-7, with D perhaps given as TRBD1 or TRBD2 (5 bases each). The CDR3 has 15 residues. In germline, CDR1 is LGHNA, CDR2 YNFKEQ. V lost 0 bases to trimming and J lost 3 bases, with 12 bases between them. The CDR3 nucleotides read TGTGCCAGCAGCCAAGATGAGGGACGGGACTACGAGCAGTACTTC. Protein: CASSQDEGRDYEQYF.

This clonotype has ten or more counts. The chain is built from TRBV7-8 and TRBJ2-3; D is undetermined. Germline V lookup: CDR1 SGHVS, CDR2 FQNEAQ. The length of the CDR3 is 12 residues. V was shortened by 3 bases and J by 4 bases, with 5 bases between the two germline ends. The DNA of the CDR3 is TGTGCCAGCAGCTTTTTGGCAGATACGCAGTATTTT. It is translated as CASSFLADTQYF.

This clonotype was counted ten times or more. J is TRBJ2-7 and V is TRBV7-6; the match to TRBD1 covers 8 bases. The CDR3 consists of 14 residues. The germline CDR1 and CDR2 sequences are SGHVS and FNYEAQ. V gave up 4 bases and J gave up 5 bases; unmatched junction bases: 7. Here the CDR3 reads CASSSMDRAHEQYF. The CDR3 DNA reads TGTGCCAGCAGCTCGATGGACAGGGCCCACGAGCAGTACTTC.

This clonotype showed up many times. The V and J genes are TRBV28 and TRBJ1-5, with 7 positions matching TRBD1. The V gene end was trimmed by 3 bases and the J gene end by 7 bases; junction bases not matched to a gene: 12. Germline lookup yields CDR1 MDHEN and CDR2 SYDVKM. This CDR3 comprises 16 residues. The CDR3: CASSFLQGVGGQPQHF. The CDR3, as DNA: TGTGCCAGCAGTTTCCTTCAGGGGGTGGGGGGGCAGCCCCAGCATTTT.

There are many counts of this clonotype. The chain employs TRBV7-6 and TRBJ2-1; 8 bases are shared with TRBD2. The V and J ends lost 5 bases and 4 bases, in that order; junction bases with no gene match: 10. CDR1 SGHVS and CDR2 FNYEAQ come from the germline V gene. The length of the CDR3 is 16 residues. The CDR3 coding sequence is TGTGCCAGCAGCCTTACAGCGGGAGTATCATACAATGAGCAGTTCTTC. This encodes CASSLTAGVSYNEQFF.

This clonotype was counted at least ten times. The chain is built from TRBV5-1 and TRBJ1-1; weak D call: TRBD1 (5 bases). V lost 3 bases and J lost 1, with 10 bases in between. The CDR3 is 14 residues long. The germline gives CDR1 SGHRS, CDR2 YFSETQ. Written as DNA, the CDR3 is TGCGCCAGCAGCTCGATAGGGGCGAACACTGAAGCTTTCTTT. Protein: CASSSIGANTEAFF.

This clonotype showed up many times. The chain joins TRBV7-2 to TRBJ1-1; D not certain. Germline CDR1 reads SGHTA; CDR2 reads FQGNSA. This CDR3 region has 15 residues. Trimming pared 5 bases from V and 6 bases from J, leaving 19 bases between. The CDR3: CASSPRGAPGAEAFF. CDR3 DNA sequence: TGTGCCAGCAGCCCTCGGGGAGCGCCCGGGGCTGAAGCTTTCTTT.

This clonotype was picked up many times. This sequence joins TRBV7-2 and TRBJ2-2; 8 bases fit TRBD2. The J segment lost 4 bases and the V segment lost 5 bases, leaving 6 bases of the junction unmatched. The CDR3 contains 15 residues. Germline CDR1 reads SGHTA; CDR2 reads FQGNSA. The CDR3 reads CASSRPGGGTGELFF. The CDR3 bases are TGTGCCAGCAGCAGGCCCGGGGGGGGCACCGGGGAGCTGTTTTTT.

This clonotype was counted at least ten times. This chain connects TRBV7-2 to TRBJ2-5; 7 bases agree with TRBD2. V shed 6 bases and J 9 bases; nucleotides not matched to a gene: 1. The CDR3 totals 10 residues. CDR1 SGHTA and CDR2 FQGNSA come from the germline V gene. CDR3 nucleotides: TGTGCCAGCAGTCGGGGGGCCCAGTACTTC. It translates to CASSRGAQYF.